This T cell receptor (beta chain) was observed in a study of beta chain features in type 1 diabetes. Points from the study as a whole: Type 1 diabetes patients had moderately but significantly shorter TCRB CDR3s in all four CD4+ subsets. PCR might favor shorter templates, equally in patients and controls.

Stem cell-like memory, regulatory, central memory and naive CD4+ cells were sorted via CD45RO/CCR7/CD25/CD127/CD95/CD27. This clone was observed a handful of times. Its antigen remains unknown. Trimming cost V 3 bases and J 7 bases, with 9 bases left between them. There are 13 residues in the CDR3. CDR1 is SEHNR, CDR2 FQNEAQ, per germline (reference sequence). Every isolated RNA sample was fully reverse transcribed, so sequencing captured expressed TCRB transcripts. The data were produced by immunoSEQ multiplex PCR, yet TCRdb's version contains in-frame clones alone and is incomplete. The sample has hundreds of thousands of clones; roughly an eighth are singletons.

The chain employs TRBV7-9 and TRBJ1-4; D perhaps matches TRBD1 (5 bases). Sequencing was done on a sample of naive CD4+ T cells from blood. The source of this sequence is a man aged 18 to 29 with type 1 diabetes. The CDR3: CASSLTEGEKLFF. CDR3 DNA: TGTGCCAGCAGCTTGACAGAGGGTGAAAAACTGTTTTTT.